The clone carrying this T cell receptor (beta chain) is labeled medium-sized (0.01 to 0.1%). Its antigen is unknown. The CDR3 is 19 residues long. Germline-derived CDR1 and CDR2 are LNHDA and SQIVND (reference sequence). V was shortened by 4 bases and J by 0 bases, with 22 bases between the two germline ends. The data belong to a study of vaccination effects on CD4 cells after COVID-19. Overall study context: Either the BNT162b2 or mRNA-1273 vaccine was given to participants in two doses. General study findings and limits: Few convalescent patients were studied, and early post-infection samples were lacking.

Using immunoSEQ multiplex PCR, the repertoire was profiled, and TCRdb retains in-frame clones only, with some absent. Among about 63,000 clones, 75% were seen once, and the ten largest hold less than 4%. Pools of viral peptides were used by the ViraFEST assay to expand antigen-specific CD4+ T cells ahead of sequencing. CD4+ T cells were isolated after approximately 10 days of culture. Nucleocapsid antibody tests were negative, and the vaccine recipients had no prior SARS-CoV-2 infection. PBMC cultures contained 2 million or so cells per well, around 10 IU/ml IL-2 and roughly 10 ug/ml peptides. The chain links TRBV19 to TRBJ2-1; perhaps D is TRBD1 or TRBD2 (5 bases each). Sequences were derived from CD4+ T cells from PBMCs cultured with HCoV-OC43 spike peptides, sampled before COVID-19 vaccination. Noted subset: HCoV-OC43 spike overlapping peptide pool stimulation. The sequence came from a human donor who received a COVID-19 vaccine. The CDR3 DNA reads TGTGCCAGTAGTACTCAGCCGGGACGAGGCCCAAGCTCCTACAATGAGCAGTTCTTC. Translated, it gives CASSTQPGRGPSSYNEQFF.